One and the same sample provided the 2 T cell receptor beta chains below, sequenced in a study of T cell responses to AZD1222 COVID-19 vaccine. Data came from immunoSEQ multiplex PCR; TCRdb stores just in-frame clones and leaves some out. The table lists about 150,000 clones, about 91% of them singletons, with 1.1% to 1.5% in the top ten. The starting material was peripheral blood, obtained on day 0 of AZD1222 vaccination. These receptors all come from an adult in good health.

This chain connects TRBV10-3 to TRBJ2-3; TRBD2 might be the D (6 bases). This CDR3 contains 15 residues. Trimming removed 1 base at V and 0 bases at J, with 8 bases between. In germline, CDR1 is ENHRY, CDR2 SYGVKD. In DNA form, the CDR3 reads TGTGCCATCAGTGAGTGGACTATCAGCACAGATACGCAGTATTTT. Translating it yields CAISEWTISTDTQYF.

As DNA, the CDR3 is TGTGCCAGCAACGGTAACGGCCCGAAGGGTGGCTACACCTTC. Its protein product is CASNGNGPKGGYTF. The chain has TRBV6-5 and TRBJ1-2; D gene ambiguous. CDR1 is MNHEY, CDR2 SVGAGI, per germline. This CDR3 region has 14 residues. V lost 7 bases and J 7 bases, leaving 19 bases between the germline ends.